This passage covers 10 T cell receptor beta chains from one sample sequenced in a study of cytotoxic CD8 clonotypes in ibrutinib-treated CLL. Some clones are missing from TCRdb's copy, which holds only in-frame ones; the method was immunoSEQ multiplex PCR. The profile shows about 200,000 clones, around three quarters of them singletons. The sample consisted of PBMCs, taken after 24 months of ibrutinib treatment. These receptors all stem from a human donor with chronic lymphocytic leukemia.

The CDR3 DNA sequence: TGTGCCAGCAGCCCAGGATACGAGACCCAGTACTTC. Translating it yields CASSPGYETQYF. The chain links TRBV7-8 to TRBJ2-5; unclear D gene. Trimming removed 5 bases at V and 5 bases at J, with 9 bases between. The V gene's germline CDR1 is SGHVS and CDR2 FQNEAQ. The CDR3 runs to 12 residues.

This chain links TRBV5-6 with TRBJ1-5, with TRBD1 as a possible D gene (6 bases). CDR1 is SGHDT, CDR2 YYEEEE, per germline. The CDR3 runs to 17 residues. The V end was cut by 0 bases, the J end by 7 bases, with 20 bases between. In DNA form, the CDR3 reads TGTGCCAGCAGCTTGGCTCGTAAGACAGGCTTCGAACAGCCCCAGCATTTT. Amino acid sequence: CASSLARKTGFEQPQHF. Using reference TRBV5-6 and TRBJ1-5 for the parts outside the CDR3, the full variable domain is DAGVTQSPTHLIKTRGQQVTLRCSPKSGHDTVSWYQQALGQGPQFIFQYYEEEERQRGNFPDRFSGHQFPNYSSELNVNALLLGDSALYLCASSLARKTGFEQPQHFGDGTRLSIL.

The gene calls are TRBV28 and TRBJ2-3; 11 nucleotides match TRBD2. The CDR3 contains 16 residues. From germline, CDR1 is MDHEN and CDR2 SYDVKM. V was clipped by 6 bases and J by 0 bases; unmatched bases: 5. The CDR3, as DNA: TGTGCCAGCAGGTTAGCGGGAGGGCCTAGCACAGATACGCAGTATTTT. Translation: CASRLAGGPSTDTQYF. The whole variable domain, filled in from reference TRBV28 and TRBJ2-3, reads DVKVTQSSRYLVKRTGEKVFLECVQDMDHENMFWYRQDPGLGLRLIYFSYDVKMKEKGDIPEGYSVSREKKERFSLILESASTNQTSMYLCASRLAGGPSTDTQYFGPGTRLTVL.

This clone was counted a few times. The V and J genes are TRBV30 and TRBJ1-5, with no clear D. The CDR3 runs 13 residues. CDR1 is GTSNPN and CDR2 is SVGIG in the germline V gene (reference sequence). V was cut by 1 base and J by 1 base, with 5 bases left in between. CDR3 DNA sequence: TGTGCCTGGAGTGAGGAGAGCAATCAGCCCCAGCATTTT. Its translation is CAWSEESNQPQHF.

The CDR3 loop reads CAWRGTPQLSGRAWYEQFF. In DNA form, the CDR3 reads TGTGCCTGGAGAGGTACCCCCCAACTGAGCGGGAGGGCCTGGTATGAGCAGTTCTTC. The chain uses TRBV30 and TRBJ2-1, with 10 bases matching TRBD2. The CDR3 sequence is 19 residues long. Per the germline V gene, CDR1 is GTSNPN and CDR2 is SVGIG (reference sequence). The ends lost 3 bases at V and 8 bases at J; junction bases unmatched: 22.

This clone has only a few counts. The genes are TRBV5-4 and TRBJ2-7; D is possibly TRBD1 (6 bases). Trimming stripped 4 bases from V and 1 base from J, with 9 bases between. There are 13 residues in the CDR3. The germline V gene has CDR1 SGHNT and CDR2 YYREEE (reference sequence). In DNA form, the CDR3 reads TGTGCCAGCAGCCTACAGGGTTCCTACGAGCAGTACTTC. Protein: CASSLQGSYEQYF.

This clone was recorded only once. This sequence joins TRBV4-3 and TRBJ1-4; 8 bases line up with TRBD1. V gave up 0 bases and J gave up 7 bases; unmatched junction bases: 7. This CDR3 spans 16 amino acids. CDR1 is LGHNA, CDR2 YSLEER, per germline. CDR3 loop: CASSQDTMTGAEKLFF. The CDR3 DNA reads TGCGCCAGCAGCCAAGATACCATGACAGGGGCTGAAAAACTGTTTTTT.

The rearrangement links TRBV4-1 to TRBJ2-5; TRBD1 matches 9 bases. V was clipped by 1 base and J by 4 bases; unmatched bases: 7. The CDR3 has 16 residues. The germline CDR1 and CDR2 sequences are MGHRA and YSYEKL. The CDR3 nucleotides read TGCGCCAGCAGCCAAGGGACAGGGGTTTTACTAGAGACCCAGTACTTC. Translated, it gives CASSQGTGVLLETQYF.

The chain joins TRBV5-1 to TRBJ1-2; D gene ambiguous. The germline CDR1 and CDR2 sequences are SGHRS and YFSETQ. The CDR3 is 13 residues long. Trimming pared 4 bases from V and 1 base from J, leaving 8 bases between. This CDR3 reads CASSHENNYGYTF. CDR3 coding DNA: TGCGCCAGCAGCCATGAGAATAACTATGGCTACACCTTC.

Here the CDR3 reads CASSEPGLAPSTDTQYF. CDR3 bases: TGTGCCAGCAGTGAACCGGGACTAGCGCCTAGCACAGATACGCAGTATTTT. The V call is TRBV2, the J call TRBJ2-3; 10 bases are shared with TRBD2. CDR3 size: 17 residues. From germline, CDR1 is SNHLY and CDR2 FYNNEI. The ends lost 2 bases at V and 0 bases at J; junction bases unmatched: 5.